This T cell receptor (beta chain) is from a study of graft-versus-host responses after intestinal transplantation. Here immunoSEQ multiplex PCR was the method, and the copy in TCRdb shows in-frame clones only, minus some. The profile shows around 1,600 clones, more than 90% of them singletons. This clone was picked up one time. The ends were cut back, 2 bases at V and 11 bases at J, with 18 bases in the middle. Germline V CDR1 and CDR2: MNHEY, SVGAGI. The CDR3 runs to 14 residues. The rearrangement links TRBV6-5 to TRBJ1-1, with D perhaps TRBD1 (5 bases). Sample: PBMCs, taken 8 days after intestinal transplant. This receptor was identified in a human patient who received an intestinal transplant, so some T cells may come from the graft donor. This CDR3 reads CASSYLAGVKDAFF. The CDR3 nucleotides are TGTGCCAGCAGTTACCTCGCGGGGGTAAAGGACGCTTTCTTT.